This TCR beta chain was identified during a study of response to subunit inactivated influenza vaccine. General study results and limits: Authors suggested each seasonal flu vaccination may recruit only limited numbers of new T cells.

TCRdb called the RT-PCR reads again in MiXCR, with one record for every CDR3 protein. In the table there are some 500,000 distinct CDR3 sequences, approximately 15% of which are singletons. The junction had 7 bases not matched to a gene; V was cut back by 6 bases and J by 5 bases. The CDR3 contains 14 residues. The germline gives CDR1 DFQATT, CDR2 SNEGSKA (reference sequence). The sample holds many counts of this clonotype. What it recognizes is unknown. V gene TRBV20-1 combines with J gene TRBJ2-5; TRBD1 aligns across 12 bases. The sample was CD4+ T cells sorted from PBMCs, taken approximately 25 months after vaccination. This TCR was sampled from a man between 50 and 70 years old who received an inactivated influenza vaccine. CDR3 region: CSADPGQGAETQYF. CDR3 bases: TGCAGTGCAGACCCGGGACAGGGGGCGGAGACCCAGTACTTC.